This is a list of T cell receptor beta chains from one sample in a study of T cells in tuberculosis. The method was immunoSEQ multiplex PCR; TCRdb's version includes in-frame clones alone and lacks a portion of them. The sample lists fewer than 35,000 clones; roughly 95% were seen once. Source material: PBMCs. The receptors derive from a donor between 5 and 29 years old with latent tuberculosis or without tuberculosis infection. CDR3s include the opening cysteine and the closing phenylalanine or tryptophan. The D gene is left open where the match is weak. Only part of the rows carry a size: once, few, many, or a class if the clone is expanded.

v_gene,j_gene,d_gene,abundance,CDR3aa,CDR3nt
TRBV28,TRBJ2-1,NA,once,CASGSGYEQFF,TGTGCCAGCGGCAGCGGGTATGAGCAGTTCTTC
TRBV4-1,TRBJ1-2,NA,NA,CASSQDRGGANYGYTF,TGCGCCAGCAGCCAAGATAGAGGGGGGGCTAACTATGGCTACACCTTC
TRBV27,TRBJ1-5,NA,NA,CASSYTVSNQPQHF,TGTGCCAGCAGTTATACTGTCTCCAATCAGCCCCAGCATTTT
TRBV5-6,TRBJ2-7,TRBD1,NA,CASSLRQGYSEQYF,TGTGCCAGCAGCTTGAGACAGGGGTATAGCGAGCAGTACTTC
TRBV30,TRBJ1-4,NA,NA,CASGGEVLNEKLFF,TGTGCCTCCGGAGGGGAAGTCCTTAATGAAAAACTGTTTTTT
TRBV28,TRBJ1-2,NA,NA,CASSPGYGYTF,TGTGCCAGCAGTCCCGGGTATGGCTACACCTTC
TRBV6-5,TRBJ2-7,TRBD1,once,CASSTTGGFSYEQYF,TGTGCCAGCAGTACAACAGGGGGCTTCTCCTACGAGCAGTACTTC
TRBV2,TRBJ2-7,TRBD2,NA,CASRREGSYEQYF,TGTGCCAGCAGGCGGGAGGGTTCCTACGAGCAGTACTTC
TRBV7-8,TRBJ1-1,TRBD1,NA,CASSLVGRGETEAFF,TGTGCCAGCAGCTTAGTCGGCAGGGGGGAAACTGAAGCTTTCTTT
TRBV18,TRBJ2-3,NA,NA,CASSRSETDTQYF,TGTGCCAGCTCACGGAGTGAGACAGATACGCAGTATTTT
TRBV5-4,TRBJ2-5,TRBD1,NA,CASSGTGGRETQYF,TGTGCCAGCAGCGGGACAGGGGGCAGAGAGACCCAGTACTTC
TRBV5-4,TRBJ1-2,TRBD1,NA,CASSATGTGIWYGYTF,TGTGCCAGCAGTGCTACCGGGACAGGGATTTGGTATGGCTACACCTTC
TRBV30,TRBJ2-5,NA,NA,CAWTHPGWEETQYF,TGTGCCTGGACCCACCCGGGGTGGGAAGAGACCCAGTACTTC
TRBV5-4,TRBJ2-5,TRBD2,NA,CASSALGAGGQETQYF,TGTGCCAGCAGCGCCCTGGGTGCGGGAGGGCAAGAGACCCAGTACTTC
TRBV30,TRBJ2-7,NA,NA,CAWSLRLAYDSEQYF,TGTGCCTGGAGCCTCAGACTGGCCTACGATTCCGAGCAGTACTTC
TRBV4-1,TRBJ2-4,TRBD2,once,CASSPEREGQNIQYF,TGCGCCAGCAGCCCAGAGCGGGAGGGCCAGAACATTCAGTACTTC
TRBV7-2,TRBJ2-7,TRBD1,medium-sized,CASSLYEGGAYEQYF,TGTGCCAGCAGCCTCTATGAAGGGGGCGCTTACGAGCAGTACTTC
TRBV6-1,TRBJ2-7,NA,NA,CASSDAGSEQYF,TGTGCCAGCAGTGACGCGGGGAGTGAGCAGTACTTC
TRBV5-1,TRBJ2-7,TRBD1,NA,CASSLGQGFYEQYF,TGCGCCAGCAGCTTGGGACAGGGTTTTTACGAGCAGTACTTC
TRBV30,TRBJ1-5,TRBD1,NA,CAWSPSGGDVQPQHF,TGTGCCTGGAGTCCCTCAGGGGGTGATGTGCAGCCCCAGCATTTT